The 19 T cell receptor beta chains below come from one sample, sequenced in a study of lymphopenia after photon versus proton radiotherapy. Produced via immunoSEQ multiplex PCR; TCRdb's table is partial and in-frame only. In the table there are 150,000 or so clones, approximately 90% of which are singletons. The sequenced sample was peripheral blood, obtained from a patient treated with photon-based radiotherapy. The receptors originated from a man in his fifties or sixties with gastric cancer.

The rearrangement joins TRBV10-3 to TRBJ2-7, with D hard to call. The germline CDR1 and CDR2 sequences are ENHRY and SYGVKD. Between the trimmed V and J ends, which lost 3 bases and 0 bases, there was a span of 15 bases. The CDR3 spans 16 residues. CDR3 coding DNA: TGTGCCATCAGTGATCTGACGGGTAAATACTCCTACGAGCAGTACTTC. Its protein product is CAISDLTGKYSYEQYF.

CDR3 DNA: TGTGCTAGTGGTTTCCTTCTTTTGACAGGGAATAGCGCTGGAAACACCATATATTTT. It yields the protein CASGFLLLTGNSAGNTIYF. The chain carries TRBV12-5 and TRBJ1-3, with 7 positions matching TRBD1. Trimming removed 3 bases from V and 2 bases from J; junction bases left unmatched: 16. Germline-derived CDR1 and CDR2 are LGHNT and FRNRAP. The CDR3 has 19 amino acids.

The chain carries TRBV18 and TRBJ2-6, with no clear D. The CDR3 has 13 amino acids. With 3 bases removed from V and 4 bases from J, the gap between germline ends came to 4 bases. Germline CDR1 KGHSH, CDR2 LQKENI. The CDR3 nucleotides read TGTGCCAGCTCACCGCAAGGGGCCAACGTCCTGACTTTC. Amino acids: CASSPQGANVLTF.

This chain's CDR3 is CASSPTGGEFYEQYF. In DNA, the CDR3 is TGTGCCAGCAGTCCGACAGGGGGCGAATTCTACGAGCAGTACTTC. The chain combines TRBV6-6 with TRBJ2-7, with 10 bases identical to TRBD1. The ends lost 5 bases at V and 3 bases at J; junction bases unmatched: 7. Germline V lookup: CDR1 MNHNY, CDR2 SVGAGI (reference sequence). The CDR3 contains 15 residues.

This chain connects TRBV7-2 to TRBJ2-5; D unresolved. V gave up 2 bases and J gave up 0 bases, with 10 bases separating them. Germline CDR1 and CDR2: SGHTA and FQGNSA. This CDR3 contains 15 residues. CDR3 coding DNA: TGTGCCAGCAGCTTATGGCGCGAATACCAAGAGACCCAGTACTTC. It yields the protein CASSLWREYQETQYF.

This rearrangement joins TRBV4-1 to TRBJ1-4; D remains ambiguous. V was clipped by 4 bases and J by 0 bases, with 9 bases between them. Germline values: CDR1 MGHRA, CDR2 YSYEKL. The CDR3 spans 15 residues. The CDR3 DNA is TGCGCCAGCAGCCCCGCCGGGACAACTAATGAAAAACTGTTTTTT. Protein: CASSPAGTTNEKLFF.

The CDR3, as DNA: TGCGCCAGCAGCCAAGATAGGGCGGAGACAGGAGTGTTTCAAAATGAGCAGTTCTTC. It codes for CASSQDRAETGVFQNEQFF. The rearrangement joins TRBV4-3 to TRBJ2-1; D is possibly TRBD1 (6 bases). The CDR3 totals 19 residues. Germline V gene sequence: CDR1 LGHNA, CDR2 YSLEER. V was trimmed by 0 bases and J by 7 bases, leaving 25 bases between them.

DNA for the CDR3: TGTGCCAGCAGCCAGGGGACAGGGCCGAACACCGGGGAGCTGTTTTTT. Protein sequence: CASSQGTGPNTGELFF. This sequence joins TRBV5-4 and TRBJ2-2; TRBD1 agrees at 9 bases. From germline, CDR1 is SGHNT and CDR2 YYREEE (reference sequence). The V gene end was trimmed by 4 bases and the J gene end by 0 bases; junction bases not matched to a gene: 4. The CDR3 covers 16 residues.

This clone was seen only once. The chain carries TRBV5-1 and TRBJ2-2; possible D gene TRBD2, 5 bases. In germline, CDR1 is SGHRS, CDR2 YFSETQ. CDR3 length: 13 residues. Trimming removed 3 bases at V and 5 bases at J, with 8 bases between. CDR3 protein: CASSSGLTGELFF. Written as DNA, the CDR3 is TGCGCCAGCAGCTCAGGACTGACCGGGGAGCTGTTTTTT.

The chain is built from TRBV28 and TRBJ2-2; D perhaps matches TRBD1 (6 bases). Germline V gives CDR1 MDHEN, CDR2 SYDVKM. CDR3 length: 14 residues. V lost 4 bases and J lost 7, with 13 bases in between. CDR3 protein: CASSSRPTGGELFF. CDR3 nucleotide sequence: TGTGCCAGCAGTTCCCGCCCGACAGGCGGGGAGCTGTTTTTT.

The V and J genes are TRBV7-8 and TRBJ2-7; D is perhaps TRBD1 (6 bases). Germline V CDR1 and CDR2: SGHVS, FQNEAQ. The V end lost 5 bases, the J end lost 5 bases, and 13 bases lay between the germline ends. The CDR3 runs 13 residues. CDR3 loop: CASSTRGSHEQYF. The DNA for the CDR3 is TGTGCCAGCAGCACAAGGGGGTCCCACGAGCAGTACTTC.

The rearrangement joins TRBV19 to TRBJ1-3; D is unresolved. Germline V gene lookup returns CDR1 LNHDA and CDR2 SQIVND (reference sequence). Trimming left V 0 bases short and J 2 bases short, with 2 bases between. This CDR3 region has 13 residues. This chain's CDR3 is CASSIDAGNTIYF. In nucleotides, the CDR3 is TGTGCCAGTAGTATAGACGCTGGAAACACCATATATTTT.

V usage is TRBV5-1 and J usage is TRBJ2-5; D possibly corresponds to TRBD2 (6 bases). This CDR3 spans 15 amino acids. With 0 bases removed from V and 1 base from J, the gap between germline ends came to 10 bases. CDR1 and CDR2 from the germline V gene are SGHRS and YFSETQ. DNA for the CDR3: TGCGCCAGCAGCTTGGAGCGGGCCAGCCAAGAGACCCAGTACTTC. Its protein is CASSLERASQETQYF.

This clone showed up just a few times. The rearrangement uses TRBV5-1 and TRBJ2-1; D uncertain. Looked up from germline, CDR1 is SGHRS and CDR2 is YFSETQ. V dropped 3 bases and J dropped 4 bases, with 11 bases sitting between them. CDR3 length: 14 residues. CDR3 in DNA: TGCGCCAGCAGCTCGTGGATATCTTACAATGAGCAGTTCTTC. As protein: CASSSWISYNEQFF.

The chain has TRBV5-6 and TRBJ1-2, with TRBD1 matching over 9 bases. Germline values: CDR1 SGHDT, CDR2 YYEEEE. The V segment lost 0 bases and the J segment 8 bases; nucleotides outside the gene matches: 11. The CDR3 has 16 residues. CDR3 in amino acids: CASSLVFGTGSGGYTF. The CDR3 nucleotides are TGTGCCAGCAGCTTGGTATTCGGGACAGGGTCGGGAGGCTACACCTTC.

The chain has TRBV5-3 and TRBJ1-1; no reliable D call. TRBV5-3 is marked as an open reading frame, function uncertain. Trimming pared 0 bases from V and 3 bases from J, leaving 15 bases between. The CDR3 is 16 residues long. CDR3 bases: TGTGCCAGAAGCTTGGTGCCAGACACCAGAGACACTGAAGCTTTCTTT. Protein sequence: CARSLVPDTRDTEAFF.

This chain uses TRBV27 with TRBJ2-7, with a possible D match to TRBD2 (5 bases). Between the trimmed V and J ends, which lost 6 bases and 2 bases, there was a span of 17 bases. The CDR3 loop spans 15 amino acids. Germline CDR1 MNHEY, CDR2 SMNVEV (reference sequence). CDR3 sequence (DNA): TGTGCCAGCAGCCGCATCTCCGGACTTCCCTACGAGCAGTACTTC. Amino acid sequence: CASSRISGLPYEQYF.

The V gene is TRBV21-1, the J gene TRBJ1-1; the DNA was not compared with TRBD1, the D call given in the table. TRBV21-1 is a recognized pseudogene. This CDR3 contains 17 residues. CDR3 residues: CASSEYLGGYTNTEAFF. In DNA form, the CDR3 reads TGTGCCAGCAGCGAGTACTTAGGGGGATATACGAACACTGAAGCTTTCTTT.

Only a few counts were recorded for this clone. CDR3 protein: CSGVGAQGARWNTEAFF. In nucleotides, the CDR3 is TGCAGCGGGGTGGGGGCACAGGGGGCGAGGTGGAACACTGAAGCTTTCTTT. V gene TRBV29-1 combines with J gene TRBJ1-1, with 9 bases lining up with TRBD1. From germline, CDR1 is SQVTM and CDR2 ANQGSEA. V was pared by 7 bases and J by 1 base, with 16 bases of the junction left unmatched. There are 17 residues in the CDR3.